This T cell receptor beta chain was captured in a study of blood T cell repertoires in COVID-19. The wider study: The cDNA or gDNA used as material had been derived from T cells, B-cell-depleted T cells, or PBMCs.

The CDR3 has 13 residues. V shed 8 bases and J shed 4 bases, with 11 bases lying between them. CDR1 is MDHEN, CDR2 SYDVKM, per germline. Repertoires were generated with immunoSEQ multiplex PCR, while TCRdb's copy carries only in-frame clones and drops some. The sample lists 400,000 to 550,000 clones, roughly 90% occurring once. The sample taken for sequencing was peripheral blood. This clonotype originated in a woman aged 25 to 45 with acute or convalescent COVID-19. The J gene is TRBJ1-4, the V gene TRBV28, with unresolved D. CDR3 in DNA: TGTGCCAGCGCTGTCAGCGGTAATGAAAAACTGTTTTTT. Residues: CASAVSGNEKLFF.